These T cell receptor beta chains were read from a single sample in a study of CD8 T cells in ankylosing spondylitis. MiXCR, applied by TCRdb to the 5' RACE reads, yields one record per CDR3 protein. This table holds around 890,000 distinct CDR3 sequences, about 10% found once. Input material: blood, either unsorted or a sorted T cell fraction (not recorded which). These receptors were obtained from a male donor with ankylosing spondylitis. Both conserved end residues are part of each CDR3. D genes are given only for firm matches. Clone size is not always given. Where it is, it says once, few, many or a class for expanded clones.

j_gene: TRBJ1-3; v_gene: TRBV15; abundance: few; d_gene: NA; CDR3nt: TGTGCCGCGCGCATCTCTGGAAACACCATATATTTT; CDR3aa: CAARISGNTIYF
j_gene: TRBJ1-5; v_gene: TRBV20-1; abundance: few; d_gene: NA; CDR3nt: TGCAGTGCTACCGGGACGGACGATAGCAATCAGCCCCAGCATTTT; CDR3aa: CSATGTDDSNQPQHF
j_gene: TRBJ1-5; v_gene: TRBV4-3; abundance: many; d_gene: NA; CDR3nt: TGCGCCAGCAGCCAAGATGTGGATCAGCCCCAGCATTTT; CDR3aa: CASSQDVDQPQHF
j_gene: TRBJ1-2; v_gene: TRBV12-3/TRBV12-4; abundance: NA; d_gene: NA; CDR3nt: TGTGCCAGCAGTTTAAACAGGCATGGGGGAAGCTATGGCTACACCTTC; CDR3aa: CASSLNRHGGSYGYTF
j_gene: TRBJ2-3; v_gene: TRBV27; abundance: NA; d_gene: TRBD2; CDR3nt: TGTGCCAGCAGTTTCTCGCGACTAGCGGGAGCAGATACGCAGTATTTT; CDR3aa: CASSFSRLAGADTQYF
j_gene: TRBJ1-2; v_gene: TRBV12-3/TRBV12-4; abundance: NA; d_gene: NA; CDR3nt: TGTGCCAGCAGTAAGCCCCCAAACTATGGCTACACCTTC; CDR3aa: CASSKPPNYGYTF
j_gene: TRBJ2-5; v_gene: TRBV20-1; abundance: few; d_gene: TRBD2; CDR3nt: TGCAGTGCGGAACTAGCGGGAGGATCAGAGACCCAGTACTTC; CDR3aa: CSAELAGGSETQYF
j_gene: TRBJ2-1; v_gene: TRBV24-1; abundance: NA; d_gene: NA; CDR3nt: TGTGCCACCAGTACCTGGGGTTCTGTTTACAATGAGCAGTTCTTC; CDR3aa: CATSTWGSVYNEQFF
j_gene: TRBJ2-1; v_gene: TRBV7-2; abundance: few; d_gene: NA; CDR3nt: TGTGCCAGCAGCTTACGGCCCCAGGAGCAGTTCTTC; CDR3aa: CASSLRPQEQFF
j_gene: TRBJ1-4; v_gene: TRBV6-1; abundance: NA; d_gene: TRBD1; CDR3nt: TGTGCCAGCAGTCCGCCGGGACAGGTTAATGAAAAACTGTTTTTT; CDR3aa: CASSPPGQVNEKLFF
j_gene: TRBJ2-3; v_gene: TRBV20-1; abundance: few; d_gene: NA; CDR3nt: TGCAGTGCTGGCCCCCGGACCCAAGGCACAGATACGCAGTATTTT; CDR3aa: CSAGPRTQGTDTQYF
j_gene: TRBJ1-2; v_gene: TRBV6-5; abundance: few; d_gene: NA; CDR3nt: TGTGCCAGCCGGCCGACGGCGGGTGGCTACACCTTC; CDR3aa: CASRPTAGGYTF
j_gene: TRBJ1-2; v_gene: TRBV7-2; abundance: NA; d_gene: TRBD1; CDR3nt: TGTGCCAGCAGCAGGACAGGGGGAGTCTATGGCTACACCTTC; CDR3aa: CASSRTGGVYGYTF
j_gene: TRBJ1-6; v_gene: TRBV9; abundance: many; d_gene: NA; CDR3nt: TGTGCCAGCAGCGTAGACCCTATGGGATCGGCGCCCCTCCACTTT; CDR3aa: CASSVDPMGSAPLHF
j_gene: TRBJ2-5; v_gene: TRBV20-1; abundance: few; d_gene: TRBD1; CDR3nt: TGCAGTGTAGGGACAGCCAAAGAGACCCAGTACTTC; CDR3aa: CSVGTAKETQYF
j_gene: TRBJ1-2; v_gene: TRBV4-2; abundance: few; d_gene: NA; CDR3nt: TGTGCCAGCAGCCAAGATCTCCTCTTGGGCTACACCTTC; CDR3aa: CASSQDLLLGYTF
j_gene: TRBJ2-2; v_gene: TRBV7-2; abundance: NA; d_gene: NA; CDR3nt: TGTGCCAGCAGCTTATCAGGGATCACCGGGGAGCTGTTTTTT; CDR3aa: CASSLSGITGELFF
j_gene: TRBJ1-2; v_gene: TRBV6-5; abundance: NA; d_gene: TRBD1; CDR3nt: TGTGCCAGCAGTTACAGGACAGGGGGGAACTATGGCTACACCTTC; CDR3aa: CASSYRTGGNYGYTF
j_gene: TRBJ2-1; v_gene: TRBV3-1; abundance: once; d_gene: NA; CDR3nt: TGTGCCACCGCGGGTATCTCCTACAATGAGCAGTTCTTC; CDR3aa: CATAGISYNEQFF
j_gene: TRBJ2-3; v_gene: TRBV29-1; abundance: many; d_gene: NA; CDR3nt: TGCAGCGTTGAAGTGGGCACCAGAAGCACAGATACGCAGTATTTT; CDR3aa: CSVEVGTRSTDTQYF
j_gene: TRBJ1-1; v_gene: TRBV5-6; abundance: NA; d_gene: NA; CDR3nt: TGTGCCAGCAGCTTGGACTGGCAGAACACTGAAGCTTTCTTT; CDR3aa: CASSLDWQNTEAFF
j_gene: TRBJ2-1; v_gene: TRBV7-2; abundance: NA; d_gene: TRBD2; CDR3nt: TGTGCCAGCAGCCGGGGACTAGCGGGAAATCGGAACAATGAGCAGTTCTTC; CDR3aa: CASSRGLAGNRNNEQFF
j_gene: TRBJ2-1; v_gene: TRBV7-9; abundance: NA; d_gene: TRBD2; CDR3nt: TGTGCCAGCAGCTCCGCCCTGACTAGCGGGGGGTTGAATGAGCAGTTCTTC; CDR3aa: CASSSALTSGGLNEQFF
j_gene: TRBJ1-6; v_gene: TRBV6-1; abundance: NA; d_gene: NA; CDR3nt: TGTGCCAGCAGCCGCGCGGGAGGAGTATCACCCCTCCACTTT; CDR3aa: CASSRAGGVSPLHF
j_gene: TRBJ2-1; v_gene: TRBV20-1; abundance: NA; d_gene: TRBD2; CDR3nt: TGCAGAATCGGTAGCGGGAAATACAATGAGCAGTTCTTC; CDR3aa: CRIGSGKYNEQFF
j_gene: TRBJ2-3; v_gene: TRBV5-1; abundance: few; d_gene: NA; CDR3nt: TGCGCCAGCAGCTCATCACAGGGCGGCGGCGGGGATACGCAGTATTTT; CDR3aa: CASSSSQGGGGDTQYF
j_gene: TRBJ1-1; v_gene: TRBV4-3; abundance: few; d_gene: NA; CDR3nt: TGCGCCAGCAGCCAAGATTTTGGGAGGTTTAAAATGAACACTGAAGCTTTCTTT; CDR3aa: CASSQDFGRFKMNTEAFF
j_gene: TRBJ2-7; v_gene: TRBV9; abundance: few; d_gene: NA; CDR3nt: TGTGCCAGCAGCGTAGACATAGGGGGGTACGAGCAGTACTTC; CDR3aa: CASSVDIGGYEQYF